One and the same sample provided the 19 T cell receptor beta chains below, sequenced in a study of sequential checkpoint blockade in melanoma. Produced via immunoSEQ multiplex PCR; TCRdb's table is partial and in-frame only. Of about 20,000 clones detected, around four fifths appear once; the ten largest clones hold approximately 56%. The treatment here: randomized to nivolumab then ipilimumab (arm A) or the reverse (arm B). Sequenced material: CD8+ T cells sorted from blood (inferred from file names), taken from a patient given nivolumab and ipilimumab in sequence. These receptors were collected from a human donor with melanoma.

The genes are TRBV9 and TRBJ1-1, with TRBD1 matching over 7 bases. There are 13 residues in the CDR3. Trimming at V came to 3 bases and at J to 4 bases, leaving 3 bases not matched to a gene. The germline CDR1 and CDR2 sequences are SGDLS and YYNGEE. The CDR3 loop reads CASSDSGGTEAFF. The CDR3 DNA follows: TGTGCCAGCAGCGATTCAGGGGGCACTGAAGCTTTCTTT.

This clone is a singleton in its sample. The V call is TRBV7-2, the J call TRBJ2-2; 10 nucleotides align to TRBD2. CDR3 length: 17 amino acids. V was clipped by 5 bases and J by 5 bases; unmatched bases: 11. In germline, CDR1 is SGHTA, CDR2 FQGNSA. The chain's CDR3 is CASSAMLIAGGTGELFF. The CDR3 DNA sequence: TGTGCCAGCAGCGCCATGTTGATAGCGGGGGGTACCGGGGAGCTGTTTTTT.

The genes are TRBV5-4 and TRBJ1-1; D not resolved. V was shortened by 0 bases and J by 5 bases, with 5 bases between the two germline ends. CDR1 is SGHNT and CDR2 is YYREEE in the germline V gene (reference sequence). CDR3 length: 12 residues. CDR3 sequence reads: CASSLAPTEAFF. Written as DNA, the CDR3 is TGTGCCAGCAGCTTGGCCCCAACTGAAGCTTTCTTT.

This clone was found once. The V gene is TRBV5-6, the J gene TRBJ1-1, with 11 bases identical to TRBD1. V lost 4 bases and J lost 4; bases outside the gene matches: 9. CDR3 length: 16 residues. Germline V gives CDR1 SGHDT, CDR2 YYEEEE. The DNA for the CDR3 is TGTGCCAGCAGCCTTGGGACAGGGGGAGCGTTCACTGAAGCTTTCTTT. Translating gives CASSLGTGGAFTEAFF.

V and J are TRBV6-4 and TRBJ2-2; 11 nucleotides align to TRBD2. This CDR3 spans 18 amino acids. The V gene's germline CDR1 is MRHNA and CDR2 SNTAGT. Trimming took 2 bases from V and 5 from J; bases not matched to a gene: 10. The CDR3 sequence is CASSDTRPSGGTTGELFF. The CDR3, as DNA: TGTGCCAGCAGTGACACAAGACCTAGCGGGGGGACTACCGGGGAGCTGTTTTTT.

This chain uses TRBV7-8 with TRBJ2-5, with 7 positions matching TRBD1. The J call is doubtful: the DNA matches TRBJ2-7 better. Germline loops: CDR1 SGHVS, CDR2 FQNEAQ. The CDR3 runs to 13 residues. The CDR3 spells CASSPTGAHEQYF. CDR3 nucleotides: TGTGCCAGCAGCCCTACAGGGGCCCACGAGCAGTACTTC.

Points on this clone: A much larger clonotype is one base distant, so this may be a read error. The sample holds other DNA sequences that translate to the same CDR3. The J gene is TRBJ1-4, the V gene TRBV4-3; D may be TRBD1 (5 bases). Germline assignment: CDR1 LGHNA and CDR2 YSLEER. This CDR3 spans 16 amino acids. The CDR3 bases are TGCGCCAGCAGCCAAGGTTCCGGGGGACTTAATGAAAAACTGTTTTTC. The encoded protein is CASSQGSGGLNEKLFF.

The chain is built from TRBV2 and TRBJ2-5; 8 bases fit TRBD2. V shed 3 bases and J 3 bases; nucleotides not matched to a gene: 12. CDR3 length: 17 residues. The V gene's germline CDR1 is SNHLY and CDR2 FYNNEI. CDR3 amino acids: CASSDGQEGLGKETQYF. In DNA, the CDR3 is TGTGCCAGCAGTGATGGTCAGGAGGGACTAGGCAAAGAGACCCAGTACTTC.

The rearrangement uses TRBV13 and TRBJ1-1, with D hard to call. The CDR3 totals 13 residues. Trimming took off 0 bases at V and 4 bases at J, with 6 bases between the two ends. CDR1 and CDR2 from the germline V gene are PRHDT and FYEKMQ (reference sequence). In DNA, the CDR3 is TGTGCCAGCAGCTTAGGGTGGAGCACTGAAGCTTTCTTT. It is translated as CASSLGWSTEAFF.

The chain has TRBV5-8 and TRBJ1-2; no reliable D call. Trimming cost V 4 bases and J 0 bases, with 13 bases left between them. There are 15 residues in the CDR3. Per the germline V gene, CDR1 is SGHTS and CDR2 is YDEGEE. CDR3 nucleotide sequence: TGTGCCAGCAGCCAAGAGCACAGTCCTAACTATGGCTACACCTTC. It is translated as CASSQEHSPNYGYTF.

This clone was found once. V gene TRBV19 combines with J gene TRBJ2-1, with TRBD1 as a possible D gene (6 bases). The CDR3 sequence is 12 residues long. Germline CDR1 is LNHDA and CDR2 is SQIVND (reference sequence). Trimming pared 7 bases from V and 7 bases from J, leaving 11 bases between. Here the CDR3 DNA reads TGTGCCAGTAATCAGGGGCGGAATGAGCAGTTCTTC. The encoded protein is CASNQGRNEQFF.

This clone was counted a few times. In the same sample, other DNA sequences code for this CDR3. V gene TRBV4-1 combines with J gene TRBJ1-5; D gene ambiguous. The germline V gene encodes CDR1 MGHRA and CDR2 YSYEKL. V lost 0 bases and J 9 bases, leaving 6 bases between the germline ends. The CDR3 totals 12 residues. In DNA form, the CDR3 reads TGCGCCAGCAGCCAAGAGGCGGGGCCCCAGCATTTT. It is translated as CASSQEAGPQHF.

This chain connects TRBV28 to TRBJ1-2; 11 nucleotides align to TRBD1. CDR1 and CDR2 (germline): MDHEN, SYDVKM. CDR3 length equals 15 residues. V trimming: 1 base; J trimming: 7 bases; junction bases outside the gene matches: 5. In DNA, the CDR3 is TGTGCCAGCAGTTTATCCGGACAGGGGGCTCTTGGCTACACCTTC. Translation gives CASSLSGQGALGYTF.

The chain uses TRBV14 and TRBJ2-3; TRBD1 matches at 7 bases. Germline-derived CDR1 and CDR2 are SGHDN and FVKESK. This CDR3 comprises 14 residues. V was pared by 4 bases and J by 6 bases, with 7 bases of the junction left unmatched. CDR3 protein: CASSRRTGPDTQYF. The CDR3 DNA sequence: TGTGCCAGCAGCCGCAGGACAGGCCCCGATACGCAGTATTTT.

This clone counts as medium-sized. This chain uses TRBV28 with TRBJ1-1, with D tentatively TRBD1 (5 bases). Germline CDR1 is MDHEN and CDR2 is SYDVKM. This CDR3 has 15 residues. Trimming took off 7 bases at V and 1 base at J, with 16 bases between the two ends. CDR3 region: CASTLSFTGNTEAFF. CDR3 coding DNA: TGTGCCAGCACCCTTTCCTTCACAGGGAACACTGAAGCTTTCTTT.

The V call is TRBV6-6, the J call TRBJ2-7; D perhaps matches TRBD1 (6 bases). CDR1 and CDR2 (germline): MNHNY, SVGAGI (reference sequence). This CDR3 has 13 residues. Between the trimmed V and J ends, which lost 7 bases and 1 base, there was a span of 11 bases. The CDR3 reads CASTYTGSYEQYF. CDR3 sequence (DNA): TGTGCCAGCACCTACACAGGGTCCTACGAGCAGTACTTC.

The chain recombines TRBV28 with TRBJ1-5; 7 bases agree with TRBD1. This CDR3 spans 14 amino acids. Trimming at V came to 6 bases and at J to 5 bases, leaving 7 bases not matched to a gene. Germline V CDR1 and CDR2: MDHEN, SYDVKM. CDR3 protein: CASRLDRVDQPQHF. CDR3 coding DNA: TGTGCCAGCAGATTAGACAGGGTCGATCAGCCCCAGCATTTT.

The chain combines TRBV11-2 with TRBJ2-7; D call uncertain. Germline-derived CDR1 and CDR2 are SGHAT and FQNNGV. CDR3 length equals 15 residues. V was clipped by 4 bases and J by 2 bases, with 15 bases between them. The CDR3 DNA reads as TGTGCCAGCAGCTCCTTAGATATAACGCCCTACGAGCAGTACTTC. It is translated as CASSSLDITPYEQYF.

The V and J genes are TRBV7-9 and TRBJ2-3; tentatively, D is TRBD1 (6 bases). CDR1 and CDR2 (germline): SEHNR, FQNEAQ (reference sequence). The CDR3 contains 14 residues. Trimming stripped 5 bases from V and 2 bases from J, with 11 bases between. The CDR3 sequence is CASSQQGLTDTQYF. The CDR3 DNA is TGTGCCAGCAGCCAACAGGGCCTCACAGATACGCAGTATTTT.